A single sample gave rise to the 18 T cell receptor beta chains below, sequenced in a study of blood T cell repertoires in COVID-19. TCRdb's copy holds only in-frame clones and misses some; the assay was immunoSEQ multiplex PCR. The table shows 200,000 or so clones, with roughly 80% occurring only once. Material for sequencing was peripheral blood. These receptors all stem from a human donor in a cohort sampled during active COVID-19.

The gene calls are TRBV19 and TRBJ2-1; 11 bases match TRBD2. The V segment lost 7 bases and the J segment 8 bases; nucleotides outside the gene matches: 19. This CDR3 has 18 amino acids. Germline assignment: CDR1 LNHDA and CDR2 SQIVND (reference sequence). DNA for the CDR3: TGTGCCAGTACCACTCGCTCGGCTAGCGGGAGGATATTTGATGAGCAGTTCTTC. It yields the protein CASTTRSASGRIFDEQFF.

The chain has TRBV5-1 and TRBJ2-7; 14 bases line up with TRBD2. The V segment lost 4 bases and the J segment 3 bases; nucleotides outside the gene matches: 9. CDR1 SGHRS and CDR2 YFSETQ come from the germline V gene. There are 17 residues in the CDR3. The chain's CDR3 is CASSGGLAGVTLYEQYF. The CDR3, as DNA: TGCGCCAGCAGCGGGGGACTAGCGGGAGTTACTCTCTACGAGCAGTACTTC.

The chain is built from TRBV6-6 and TRBJ1-1; D is uncertain. The CDR3 has 15 amino acids. Trimming removed 2 bases at V and 1 base at J, with 11 bases between. Per germline, CDR1 MNHNY and CDR2 SVGAGI (reference sequence). The CDR3 spells CASSYGRLANTEAFF. CDR3 DNA sequence: TGTGCCAGCAGTTACGGGCGTTTGGCGAACACTGAAGCTTTCTTT.

V and J are TRBV5-1 and TRBJ1-1; D may be TRBD1 (5 bases). The germline CDR1 and CDR2 sequences are SGHRS and YFSETQ. Trimming shortened V by 0 bases and J by 5 bases, and 8 bases separated the two germline ends. This CDR3 contains 13 residues. CDR3 sequence (DNA): TGCGCCAGCAGCTTGGTGGAGGGGACTGAAGCTTTCTTT. It translates to CASSLVEGTEAFF.

Concerning this clone: Distinct nucleotide sequences in the sample also encode this CDR3. The chain is built from TRBV6-5 and TRBJ2-7, with 8 nucleotides matching TRBD2. With 2 bases clipped from V and 1 base from J, the junction kept 1 base outside the gene matches. CDR1 is MNHEY and CDR2 is SVGAGI in the germline V gene. The CDR3 runs to 14 residues. The chain's CDR3 is CASSYAGGSYEQYF. The CDR3 nucleotides are TGTGCCAGCAGTTACGCGGGAGGTTCCTACGAGCAGTACTTC.

The chain recombines TRBV25-1 with TRBJ2-1, with 8 bases fitting TRBD2. With 0 bases clipped from V and 6 bases from J, the junction kept 4 bases outside the gene matches. The CDR3 runs to 15 residues. The germline V gene encodes CDR1 MGHDK and CDR2 SYGVNS. Written as DNA, the CDR3 is TGTGCCAGCAGTGAATACGGAGCGGGAGTCAATGAGCAGTTCTTC. Its protein is CASSEYGAGVNEQFF.

Remarks on this clone: Other DNA sequences of this sample code for an identical CDR3. The chain uses TRBV7-9 and TRBJ2-5, with D possibly matching TRBD1 (6 bases). The CDR3 is 12 residues long. V was trimmed by 5 bases and J by 5 bases, leaving 9 bases between them. Germline V gene lookup returns CDR1 SEHNR and CDR2 FQNEAQ (reference sequence). CDR3 in DNA: TGTGCCAGCAGCCTAAGGGGGGAGACCCAGTACTTC. Its translation: CASSLRGETQYF.

This clone appeared a few times. The V gene is TRBV6-5, the J gene TRBJ2-7; TRBD1 matches at 9 bases. The germline V gene encodes CDR1 MNHEY and CDR2 SVGAGI. The CDR3 is 12 amino acids. With 6 bases clipped from V and 6 bases from J, the junction kept 3 bases outside the gene matches. CDR3 loop: CASSLTGGEQYF. The CDR3 DNA sequence: TGTGCCAGCAGCTTGACAGGGGGCGAGCAGTACTTC.

The gene calls are TRBV28 and TRBJ2-3; maybe TRBD2 (6 bases). This CDR3 has 14 amino acids. Per the germline V gene, CDR1 is MDHEN and CDR2 is SYDVKM. V lost 7 bases and J 1 base, leaving 12 bases between the germline ends. In DNA, the CDR3 is TGTGCCAGCACGCCCCCTAGCGGCACAGATACGCAGTATTTT. It translates to CASTPPSGTDTQYF.

V gene TRBV9 combines with J gene TRBJ2-3; D may be TRBD2 (6 bases). V lost 4 bases, J lost 0 bases, and 18 bases lay in between. The germline CDR1 and CDR2 sequences are SGDLS and YYNGEE. The length of the CDR3 is 17 residues. In DNA, the CDR3 is TGTGCCAGCAGCCCAGGCCGCGCTAGCGCCAGCACAGATACGCAGTATTTT. It translates to CASSPGRASASTDTQYF. Based on the CDR3 plus reference TRBV9 and TRBJ2-3, the full variable domain is DSGVTQTPKHLITATGQRVTLRCSPRSGDLSVYWYQQSLDQGLQFLIQYYNGEERAKGNILERFSAQQFPDLHSELNLSSLELGDSALYFCASSPGRASASTDTQYFGPGTRLTVL.

The gene calls are TRBV5-4 and TRBJ2-3; 12 bases align to TRBD2. The CDR3 covers 18 residues. CDR1 SGHNT and CDR2 YYREEE come from the germline V gene (reference sequence). V lost 4 bases, J lost 1 base, and 10 bases stayed unmatched. The CDR3 is CASSPQLTSGSGTDTQYF. For the CDR3, the DNA is TGTGCCAGCAGCCCTCAGTTGACTAGCGGGAGCGGCACAGATACGCAGTATTTT.

The chain links TRBV28 to TRBJ2-7; TRBD1 aligns across 10 bases. CDR1 and CDR2 from the germline V gene are MDHEN and SYDVKM. Losses at the gene ends were 4 bases for V and 3 bases for J; bases not matched to a gene: 6. This CDR3 is built from 15 residues. The CDR3 DNA reads as TGTGCCAGCAGTTCATCCGGGACAGGGGTCTACGAGCAGTACTTC. As protein: CASSSSGTGVYEQYF.

This clone was observed once. The chain joins TRBV5-1 to TRBJ1-5, with 7 bases that match TRBD1. Germline trimming cut 4 bases from V and 1 base from J; bases unmatched to any gene: 8. Germline V gene data show CDR1 as SGHRS and CDR2 as YFSETQ. The CDR3 is 16 amino acids. The CDR3 region has the DNA TGCGCCAGCAGCCCAGACGGACAGGCGAGCAATCAGCCCCAGCATTTT. It yields the protein CASSPDGQASNQPQHF.

In this sample, this clone turned up once. This chain connects TRBV7-2 to TRBJ2-5; 7 positions match TRBD1. J gave up 6 bases and V 5 bases, and 3 bases lay outside the gene matches. CDR3 length: 12 residues. Germline assignment: CDR1 SGHTA and CDR2 FQGNSA. The CDR3, as DNA: TGTGCCAGCAGCGACAGGGTACAGACCCAGTACTTC. Its protein is CASSDRVQTQYF.

The chain recombines TRBV30 with TRBJ1-4; TRBD1 agrees at 8 bases. CDR1 is GTSNPN, CDR2 SVGIG, per germline (reference sequence). The V gene end was trimmed by 2 bases and the J gene end by 0 bases; junction bases not matched to a gene: 5. CDR3 size: 16 residues. The CDR3: CAWSLNRGTTNEKLFF. CDR3 coding DNA: TGTGCCTGGAGTCTTAACAGGGGGACAACTAATGAAAAACTGTTTTTT.

The J gene is TRBJ2-7, the V gene TRBV7-2; possible D gene TRBD2, 7 bases. Germline CDR1 reads SGHTA; CDR2 reads FQGNSA. Trimming shortened V by 7 bases and J by 4 bases, and 20 bases separated the two germline ends. The CDR3 is 15 amino acids. CDR3 nucleotides: TGTGCCAGCAAAACAGGGACTACCCCCTCGTACGAGCAGTACTTC. Protein: CASKTGTTPSYEQYF.

The chain combines TRBV28 with TRBJ1-4, with TRBD1 identical over 7 bases. V lost 2 bases, J lost 8 bases, and 8 bases stayed unmatched. The CDR3 length is 15 residues. Germline CDR1 reads MDHEN; CDR2 reads SYDVKM. CDR3 protein: CASSLVVGQREKLFF. The CDR3 DNA reads as TGTGCCAGCAGTTTAGTAGTGGGACAGCGGGAAAAACTGTTTTTT.

The chain links TRBV2 to TRBJ1-2, with a weak D call TRBD1 (6 bases). V lost 7 bases and J 8 bases, leaving 20 bases between the germline ends. Germline lookup yields CDR1 SNHLY and CDR2 FYNNEI. The length of the CDR3 is 14 residues. The CDR3 DNA reads as TGTGCCAGCACGCAAGACCTTACAGGGATGGGCTACACCTTC. This codes for CASTQDLTGMGYTF.